The 9 T cell receptor beta chains given below trace back to one sample, sequenced in a study of blood T cell repertoires in COVID-19. Here immunoSEQ multiplex PCR was the method, and the copy in TCRdb shows in-frame clones only, minus some. The table records roughly 260,000 clones, 91% of them present only once. Material: peripheral blood. The source of these receptors is a person aged 18-30 years with COVID-19, enrolled during active disease.

V gene TRBV7-2 combines with J gene TRBJ2-1; 7 positions match TRBD2. V gave up 1 base and J gave up 1 base; unmatched junction bases: 1. The CDR3 has 15 residues. Germline CDR1 reads SGHTA; CDR2 reads FQGNSA. CDR3 in DNA: TGTGCCAGCAGCTTAGATAGCGGGTCCTACAATGAGCAGTTCTTC. Protein: CASSLDSGSYNEQFF. The full variable domain, rest sourced from reference TRBV7-2 and TRBJ2-1, is GAGVSQSPSNKVTEKGKDVELRCDPISGHTALYWYRQSLGQGLEFLIYFQGNSAPDKSGLPSDRFSAERTGGSVSTLTIQRTQQEDSAVYLCASSLDSGSYNEQFFGPGTRLTVL.

This chain's CDR3 is CASSGTSGRETQYF. The CDR3 nucleotides are TGTGCCAGCAGCGGGACTAGCGGGAGGGAGACCCAGTACTTC. J is TRBJ2-5 and V is TRBV7-9; TRBD2 agrees at 15 bases. In germline, CDR1 is SEHNR, CDR2 FQNEAQ (reference sequence). The CDR3 is 14 amino acids. The ends lost 5 bases at V and 5 bases at J; junction bases unmatched: 0.

This rearrangement joins TRBV28 to TRBJ2-3; D perhaps matches TRBD1 (6 bases). CDR3 length equals 17 residues. In germline, CDR1 is MDHEN, CDR2 SYDVKM. Trimming took 4 bases from V and 5 from J, leaving 22 bases between them. The CDR3 here is CASSSIRTKTGKDTQYF. CDR3 sequence (DNA): TGTGCCAGCAGTTCCATTAGGACCAAAACAGGGAAAGATACGCAGTATTTT.

This chain links TRBV11-2 with TRBJ2-1, with D unresolved. CDR3 length: 13 residues. V was clipped by 6 bases and J by 10 bases, with 16 bases between them. Per the germline V gene, CDR1 is SGHAT and CDR2 is FQNNGV. The CDR3 reads CASRSTTANEQFF. CDR3 bases: TGTGCCAGCAGGTCCACTACGGCCAACGAGCAGTTCTTC. Variable domain in full (rest from reference TRBV11-2 and TRBJ2-1): EAGVAQSPRYKIIEKRQSVAFWCNPISGHATLYWYQQILGQGPKLLIQFQNNGVVDDSQLPKDRFSAERLKGVDSTLKIQPAKLEDSAVYLCASRSTTANEQFFGPGTRLTVL.

This chain uses TRBV7-8 with TRBJ2-7, with 9 bases matching TRBD1. Unmatched junction bases numbered 10, after V lost 5 bases and J lost 2 bases. This CDR3 is 16 amino acids long. Germline values: CDR1 SGHVS, CDR2 FQNEAQ. The CDR3 coding sequence is TGTGCCAGCAGCCGAGGACAGGGGTTGGGGGCCTACGAGCAGTACTTC. Encoded protein: CASSRGQGLGAYEQYF.

The V call is TRBV14, the J call TRBJ2-1; 10 bases are shared with TRBD2. The V and J ends lost 4 bases and 6 bases, in that order; junction bases with no gene match: 6. CDR1 and CDR2 (germline): SGHDN, FVKESK. This CDR3 is 15 amino acids long. This chain's CDR3 is CASSRLAGALNEQFF. The CDR3 region has the DNA TGTGCCAGCAGCCGCCTAGCGGGAGCCCTCAATGAGCAGTTCTTC. Based on the CDR3 plus reference TRBV14 and TRBJ2-1, the full variable domain is EAGVTQFPSHSVIEKGQTVTLRCDPISGHDNLYWYRRVMGKEIKFLLHFVKESKQDESGMPNNRFLAERTGGTYSTLKVQPAELEDSGVYFCASSRLAGALNEQFFGPGTRLTVL.

This chain uses TRBV27 with TRBJ1-5, with 9 bases matching TRBD1. Germline values: CDR1 MNHEY, CDR2 SMNVEV (reference sequence). The V segment lost 3 bases and the J segment 6 bases; nucleotides outside the gene matches: 6. This CDR3 spans 15 amino acids. CDR3 DNA sequence: TGTGCCAGCAGTTTTGGGGGACAGGGAAGTCAGCCCCAGCATTTT. It specifies CASSFGGQGSQPQHF.

In this sample, this clone turned up a few times. The CDR3 loop is CASSQDREGGGGYTF. In DNA form, the CDR3 reads TGTGCCAGCAGCCAAGATCGCGAAGGGGGGGGCGGCTACACCTTC. The chain uses TRBV3-1 (or the pseudogene TRBV3-2) and TRBJ1-2; the D gene is possibly TRBD1 (6 bases). The CDR3 sequence is 15 residues long. CDR1 and CDR2 from the germline V gene are LGHDT and YNNKEL (reference sequence). V lost 0 bases and J lost 8, with 16 bases in between.

This clone has more than one count but fewer than ten. This rearrangement joins TRBV2 to TRBJ2-2; 7 bases are shared with TRBD2. This CDR3 spans 14 amino acids. The J segment lost 4 bases and the V segment lost 5 bases, leaving 4 bases of the junction unmatched. CDR1 and CDR2 (germline): SNHLY, FYNNEI. CDR3 amino acids: CASSRRELTGELFF. The CDR3 region has the DNA TGTGCCAGCAGTAGGCGGGAGCTCACCGGGGAGCTGTTTTTT.